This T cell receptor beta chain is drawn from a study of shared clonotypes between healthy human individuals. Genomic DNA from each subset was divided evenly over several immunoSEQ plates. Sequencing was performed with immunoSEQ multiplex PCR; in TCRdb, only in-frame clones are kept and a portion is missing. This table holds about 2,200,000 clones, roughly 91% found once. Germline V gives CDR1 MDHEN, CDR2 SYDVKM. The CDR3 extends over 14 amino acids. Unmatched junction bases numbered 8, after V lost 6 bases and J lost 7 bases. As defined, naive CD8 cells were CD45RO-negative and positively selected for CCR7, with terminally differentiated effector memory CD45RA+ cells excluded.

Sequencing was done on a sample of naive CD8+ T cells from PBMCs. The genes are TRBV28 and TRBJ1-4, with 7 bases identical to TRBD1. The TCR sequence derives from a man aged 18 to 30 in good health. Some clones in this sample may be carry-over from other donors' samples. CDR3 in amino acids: CASRPTGMPEKLFF. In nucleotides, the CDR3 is TGTGCCAGCAGACCGACAGGGATGCCTGAAAAACTGTTTTTT. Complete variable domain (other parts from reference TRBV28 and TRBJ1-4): DVKVTQSSRYLVKRTGEKVFLECVQDMDHENMFWYRQDPGLGLRLIYFSYDVKMKEKGDIPEGYSVSREKKERFSLILESASTNQTSMYLCASRPTGMPEKLFFGSGTQLSVL.